One sample yielded the 30 T cell receptor beta chains listed below, sequenced in a study of blood T cells in healthy people across ages. For the second PCR, which ran for about 7 to 12 cycles, a sample-barcoded 5' primer and a J-beta primer mix were used. TCRdb used MiXCR to reprocess the 5' RACE reads, holding one entry per CDR3 protein. The sample includes hundreds of thousands of distinct CDR3 sequences, around three fifths of them seen just once. The sample taken for sequencing was blood. All receptors derive from a man aged 35-49 years in good health.

The count of this clonotype is one. The J gene is TRBJ1-4, the V gene TRBV5-1; 11 bases align to TRBD1. Germline CDR1 reads SGHRS; CDR2 reads YFSETQ. V was clipped by 0 bases and J by 8 bases; unmatched bases: 3. This CDR3 comprises 15 residues. The CDR3 loop is CASSLGGQGAEKLFF. The CDR3 nucleotides are TGCGCCAGCAGCTTGGGCGGACAGGGGGCCGAAAAACTGTTTTTT.

This rearrangement joins TRBV25-1 to TRBJ2-1, with D maybe TRBD1 (6 bases). TRBJ2-7 explains the end of the DNA better; the J call may be wrong. Germline V CDR1 and CDR2: MGHDK, SYGVNS. The CDR3 is made up of 19 amino acids. The CDR3 loop is CASRDEGSVLGASYNEQYF. The CDR3 DNA sequence: TGTGCCAGCAGGGATGAAGGTTCGGTATTGGGGGCGTCCTACAATGAGCAGTACTTC.

This clonotype came up a few times. The rearrangement links TRBV18 to TRBJ2-4; D unclear. Germline V gene sequence: CDR1 KGHSH, CDR2 LQKENI. Deletions cut 0 bases from V and 1 base from J, with 16 bases between. This CDR3 spans 18 amino acids. CDR3 amino acids: CASSPPGRNQGAKNIQYF. The CDR3 nucleotides read TGTGCCAGCTCACCACCAGGACGCAACCAAGGGGCCAAAAACATTCAGTACTTC.

In its sample, this clonotype was seen a few times. The chain links TRBV6-6 to TRBJ2-1; D gene uncertain. Per the germline V gene, CDR1 is MNHNY and CDR2 is SVGAGI (reference sequence). V was shortened by 2 bases and J by 3 bases, with 5 bases between the two germline ends. This CDR3 spans 13 amino acids. DNA for the CDR3: TGTGCCAGCAGTTACCTAGACTACAATGAGCAGTTCTTC. It is translated as CASSYLDYNEQFF.

CDR3 coding DNA: TGTGCCAGCAGCCAATCCCGGGGGACCCAGTACTTC. Translation gives CASSQSRGTQYF. This sequence joins TRBV11-2 and TRBJ2-5; D is perhaps TRBD2 (5 bases). The CDR3 extends over 12 amino acids. The germline CDR1 and CDR2 sequences are SGHAT and FQNNGV. V lost 5 bases and J 7 bases, leaving 11 bases between the germline ends.

The chain has TRBV20-1 and TRBJ2-7; D is uncertain. CDR1 and CDR2 from the germline V gene are DFQATT and SNEGSKA (reference sequence). CDR3 length: 12 amino acids. Trimming took 2 bases from V and 0 from J, leaving 5 bases between them. The chain's CDR3 is CSARHSSYEQYF. The DNA for the CDR3 is TGCAGTGCTAGACATAGCTCCTACGAGCAGTACTTC.

The chain has TRBV11-2 and TRBJ2-6; 7 bases align to TRBD2. The germline V gene has CDR1 SGHAT and CDR2 FQNNGV. The CDR3 is 14 residues long. V was clipped by 5 bases and J by 3 bases; unmatched bases: 1. The CDR3 nucleotides read TGTGCCAGCAGCCGGGACTATGGGGCCAACGTCCTGACTTTC. Amino acids: CASSRDYGANVLTF.

This sequence joins TRBV7-3 and TRBJ2-1, with a weak D call TRBD1 (7 bases). CDR3 length: 12 residues. From germline, CDR1 is SGHTA and CDR2 FQGTGA. V lost 5 bases and J 15 bases, leaving 17 bases between the germline ends. The CDR3 bases are TGTGCCAGCAGCCAGGGGGTGGGGACTCTGTTCTTC. Translating it yields CASSQGVGTLFF.

The CDR3 is CASSPGLAGGGNEQFF. DNA for the CDR3: TGTGCCAGCAGCCCCGGACTAGCGGGGGGAGGGAATGAGCAGTTCTTC. V is TRBV7-3 and J is TRBJ2-1; 14 nucleotides line up with TRBD2. Looked up from germline, CDR1 is SGHTA and CDR2 is FQGTGA. The CDR3 spans 16 residues. With V trimmed by 5 bases and J by 7 bases, 7 bases remained unmatched.

There are a few counts of this clonotype. The chain links TRBV5-1 to TRBJ2-1; TRBD1 aligns across 7 bases. V shed 4 bases, J shed 9 bases, and the junction held 10 bases outside the gene matches. The CDR3 is 14 amino acids. Per the germline V gene, CDR1 is SGHRS and CDR2 is YFSETQ. CDR3: CASSISTGSSEQFF. The DNA of the CDR3 is TGCGCCAGCAGCATTTCGACAGGGTCGAGTGAGCAGTTCTTC.

DNA of the CDR3: TGCAGCGCTTACCCGACAGGGGGCTACGCTGAAGCTTTCTTT. It codes for CSAYPTGGYAEAFF. The chain couples TRBV29-1 to TRBJ1-1; 10 bases map to TRBD1. The CDR3 consists of 14 residues. CDR1 is SQVTM, CDR2 ANQGSEA, per germline. Losses at the gene ends were 7 bases for V and 6 bases for J; bases not matched to a gene: 11.

The chain employs TRBV7-2 and TRBJ2-3, with 10 bases lining up with TRBD2. The germline V gene encodes CDR1 SGHTA and CDR2 FQGNSA. The ends lost 3 bases at V and 3 bases at J; junction bases unmatched: 9. The CDR3 spans 17 residues. CDR3 DNA: TGTGCCAGCAGCTTGGGACGAGCGGGAGGGACGACAGATACGCAGTATTTT. Residues: CASSLGRAGGTTDTQYF.

The gene calls are TRBV28 and TRBJ2-5, with D tentatively TRBD1 (6 bases). The germline CDR1 and CDR2 sequences are MDHEN and SYDVKM. V lost 6 bases, J lost 5 bases, and 16 bases lay in between. CDR3 length: 14 amino acids. CDR3 coding DNA: TGTGCCAGCAGCGGTCAGGGGCCTGGGGAGACCCAGTACTTC. Its protein is CASSGQGPGETQYF.

This clonotype was recorded a few times. The chain employs TRBV25-1 and TRBJ2-1; D is perhaps TRBD2 (6 bases). Trimming stripped 9 bases from V and 7 bases from J, with 19 bases between. CDR1 is MGHDK and CDR2 is SYGVNS in the germline V gene. The CDR3 loop spans 14 amino acids. CDR3 in amino acids: CASSGLPTANEQFF. The CDR3 bases are TGTGCCAGTTCGGGACTCCCCACGGCAAATGAGCAGTTCTTC.

The chain combines TRBV9 with TRBJ2-7, with 7 bases that match TRBD1. J gave up 2 bases and V 0 bases, and 5 bases lay outside the gene matches. Germline CDR1 SGDLS, CDR2 YYNGEE. This CDR3 comprises 15 residues. The chain's CDR3 is CASSVGWGQTYEQYF. In DNA, the CDR3 is TGTGCCAGCAGCGTAGGATGGGGACAGACCTACGAGCAGTACTTC.

This chain joins TRBV6-5 and TRBJ2-1; D is perhaps TRBD1 or TRBD2 (7 bases each). The CDR3 loop spans 12 amino acids. Germline values: CDR1 MNHEY, CDR2 SVGAGI. The V end was cut by 6 bases, the J end by 15 bases, with 18 bases between. The CDR3 DNA is TGTGCCAGCAGCCCTCAGGGGGGGCGGTTGTTCTTC. This gives the protein CASSPQGGRLFF.

V is TRBV29-1 and J is TRBJ1-2; 8 nucleotides align to TRBD1. Germline V gene lookup returns CDR1 SQVTM and CDR2 ANQGSEA. V dropped 4 bases and J dropped 8; count of bases not matched to a gene: 12. The CDR3 runs 14 residues. The CDR3 loop is CSVGIGQGARGYTF. As DNA, the CDR3 is TGCAGCGTTGGGATTGGGCAGGGGGCTCGGGGCTACACCTTC.

V and J are TRBV19 and TRBJ2-5; tentative D call: TRBD2 (5 bases). CDR1 is LNHDA and CDR2 is SQIVND in the germline V gene (reference sequence). The CDR3 has 14 residues. The ends were cut back, 9 bases at V and 5 bases at J, with 19 bases in the middle. CDR3 residues: CASSNGVLGETQYF. The CDR3 nucleotides read TGTGCCAGCTCCAACGGGGTTCTGGGCGAGACCCAGTACTTC.

This chain links TRBV6-4 with TRBJ1-5; no definite D call. Germline CDR1 is MRHNA and CDR2 is SNTAGT. With 0 bases removed from V and 6 bases from J, the gap between germline ends came to 12 bases. CDR3 length: 15 residues. CDR3 nucleotides: TGTGCCAGCAGTGACTCCGCGGGAGAAGGTCAGCCCCAGCATTTT. Its protein product is CASSDSAGEGQPQHF.

V usage is TRBV20-1 and J usage is TRBJ1-1; D unclear. Trimming took 5 bases from V and 9 from J, leaving 16 bases between them. The CDR3 runs to 12 residues. The germline CDR1 and CDR2 sequences are DFQATT and SNEGSKA (reference sequence). CDR3 DNA: TGCAGTGCTGGATTAACTGAATCCCAAGCTTTCTTT. Its translation is CSAGLTESQAFF.

The chain recombines TRBV20-1 with TRBJ2-1; 11 nucleotides match TRBD2. The CDR3 covers 15 residues. Trimming at V came to 1 base and at J to 4 bases, leaving 3 bases not matched to a gene. Germline values: CDR1 DFQATT, CDR2 SNEGSKA (reference sequence). The CDR3 region is CSARVGTSGYNEQFF. CDR3 DNA: TGCAGTGCTAGAGTCGGGACTAGCGGATACAATGAGCAGTTCTTC.

The J gene is TRBJ1-2, the V gene TRBV3-1, with D unresolved. CDR1 is LGHDT, CDR2 YNNKEL, per germline (reference sequence). V shed 4 bases and J shed 2 bases, with 14 bases lying between them. The CDR3 is made up of 15 amino acids. The chain's CDR3 is CASSPSKTANYGYTF. CDR3 DNA: TGTGCCAGCAGCCCTTCTAAGACGGCCAACTATGGCTACACCTTC.

V gene TRBV4-2 combines with J gene TRBJ1-5; tentatively, D is TRBD1 (5 bases). Between the trimmed V and J ends, which lost 0 bases and 2 bases, there was a span of 14 bases. The CDR3 is 17 residues long. The germline V gene has CDR1 LGHNA and CDR2 YNFKEQ. The CDR3 protein is CASSQERGGGGNQPQHF. CDR3 bases: TGTGCCAGCAGCCAAGAAAGGGGCGGCGGGGGCAATCAGCCCCAGCATTTT.

A single count supports this clonotype. DNA for the CDR3: TGTGCCAGCAGTCGAGTCAGGGGGCCCTACGAGCAGTTCTTC. Encoded protein: CASSRVRGPYEQFF. The V call is TRBV28, the J call TRBJ2-1; TRBD1 agrees at 8 bases. Germline lookup yields CDR1 MDHEN and CDR2 SYDVKM. The CDR3 extends over 14 amino acids. Trimming removed 5 bases from V and 10 bases from J; junction bases left unmatched: 10.

This clonotype was seen a few times. The chain combines TRBV29-1 with TRBJ2-1, with D perhaps TRBD1 or TRBD2 (6 bases each). The CDR3 is made up of 16 amino acids. V was shortened by 1 base and J by 2 bases, with 15 bases between the two germline ends. The germline V gene encodes CDR1 SQVTM and CDR2 ANQGSEA. The CDR3 loop is CSVEALGGAAYNEQFF. Written as DNA, the CDR3 is TGCAGCGTTGAAGCCCTCGGGGGCGCGGCCTACAATGAGCAGTTCTTC.

The V gene is TRBV11-3, the J gene TRBJ2-3; maybe TRBD2 (6 bases). The V end lost 5 bases, the J end lost 7 bases, and 16 bases lay between the germline ends. CDR1 and CDR2 from the germline V gene are SGHNT and YENEEA. The CDR3 contains 14 residues. The CDR3 region has the DNA TGTGCCAGCAGCCCGGGTCCTAGCGTAAATACGCAGTATTTT. It is translated as CASSPGPSVNTQYF.

Only a few counts were recorded for this clonotype. V is TRBV10-3 and J is TRBJ2-5; D may correspond to TRBD1 or TRBD2 (5 bases each). Deletions cut 3 bases from V and 4 bases from J, with 9 bases between. This CDR3 contains 13 residues. CDR1 is ENHRY and CDR2 is SYGVKD in the germline V gene. The CDR3 coding sequence is TGTGCCATCAGTGAATTGAGGGGAGAGACCCAGTACTTC. As protein: CAISELRGETQYF.

Only one count was recorded for this clonotype. This chain uses TRBV29-1 with TRBJ1-1; 7 positions agree with TRBD1. CDR1 and CDR2 from the germline V gene are SQVTM and ANQGSEA. V shed 5 bases and J 4 bases; nucleotides not matched to a gene: 10. This CDR3 has 14 residues. CDR3 nucleotide sequence: TGCAGCGTTCGCTCGACAGGGTCGGGCACTGAAGCTTTCTTT. It is translated as CSVRSTGSGTEAFF.

The chain joins TRBV24-1 to TRBJ2-1; 11 bases match TRBD1. J lost 7 bases, V lost 5 bases, and 6 bases had no gene match. Germline CDR1 reads KGHDR; CDR2 reads SFDVKD. The CDR3 has 15 residues. The CDR3 DNA is TGTGCCACCAGTGGACCGGGACAGGGGGGTAATGAGCAGTTCTTC. Protein: CATSGPGQGGNEQFF.

Turning to this clonotype: Mismatch with germline at one junction end may stem from a read error. The chain links TRBV11-2 to TRBJ1-1; D not certain. The CDR3 has 14 residues. Germline CDR1 reads SGHAT; CDR2 reads FQNNGV. CDR3: CASNLERMNTEAFF. CDR3 in DNA: TGTGCCAGCAACTTAGAGCGGATGAACACTGAAGCTTTCTTT.